This entry features one TCR beta chain sequence. The trim removed 0 bases at V and 7 bases at J, leaving 3 bases unmatched. The CDR3 length is 15 residues. Germline V gene data show CDR1 as ENHRY and CDR2 as SYGVKD. The data belong to a study of OX40 agonist ivuxolimab in advanced cancers. Repertoires were generated with immunoSEQ multiplex PCR, while TCRdb's copy carries only in-frame clones and drops some. This table has about 40,000 clones, approximately 87% appearing once. This clonotype was sampled from an adult with an advanced solid tumor such as melanoma, head and neck, liver or kidney cancer. The sequenced sample was CD4+ or CD8+ T cells sorted from blood, obtained in a trial of the OX40 agonist ivuxolimab. The chain joins TRBV10-3 to TRBJ1-4; the match to TRBD1 covers 9 bases. As DNA, the CDR3 is TGTGCCATCAGTGAGTCCACAGGGGGCAGTGAAAAACTGTTTTTT. Its translation: CAISESTGGSEKLFF.